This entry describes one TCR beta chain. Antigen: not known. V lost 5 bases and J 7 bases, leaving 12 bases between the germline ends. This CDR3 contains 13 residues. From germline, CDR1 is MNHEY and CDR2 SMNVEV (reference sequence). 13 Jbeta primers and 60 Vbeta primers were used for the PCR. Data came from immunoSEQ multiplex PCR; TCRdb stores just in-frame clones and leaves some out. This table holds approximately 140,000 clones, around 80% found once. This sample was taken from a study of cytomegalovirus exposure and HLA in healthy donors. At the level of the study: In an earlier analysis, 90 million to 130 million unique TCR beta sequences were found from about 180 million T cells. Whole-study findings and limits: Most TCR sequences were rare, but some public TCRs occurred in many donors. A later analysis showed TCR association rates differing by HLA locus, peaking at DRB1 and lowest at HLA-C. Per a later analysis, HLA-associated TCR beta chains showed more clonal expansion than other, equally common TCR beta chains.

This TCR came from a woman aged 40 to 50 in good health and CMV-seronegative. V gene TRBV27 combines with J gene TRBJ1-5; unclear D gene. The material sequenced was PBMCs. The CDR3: CASSGESGQPQHF. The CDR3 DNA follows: TGTGCCAGCAGTGGGGAGTCGGGGCAGCCCCAGCATTTT.